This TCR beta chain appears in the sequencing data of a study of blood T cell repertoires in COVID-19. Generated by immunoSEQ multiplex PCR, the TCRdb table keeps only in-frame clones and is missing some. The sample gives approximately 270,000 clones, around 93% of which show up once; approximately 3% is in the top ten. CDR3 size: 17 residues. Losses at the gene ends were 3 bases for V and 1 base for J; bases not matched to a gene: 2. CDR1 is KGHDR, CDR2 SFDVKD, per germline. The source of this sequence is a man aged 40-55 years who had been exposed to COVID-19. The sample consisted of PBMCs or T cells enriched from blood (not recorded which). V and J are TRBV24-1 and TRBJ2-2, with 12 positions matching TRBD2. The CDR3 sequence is CATSDMGLAGNTGELFF. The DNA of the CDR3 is TGTGCCACCAGTGATATGGGACTAGCGGGGAACACCGGGGAGCTGTTTTTT.